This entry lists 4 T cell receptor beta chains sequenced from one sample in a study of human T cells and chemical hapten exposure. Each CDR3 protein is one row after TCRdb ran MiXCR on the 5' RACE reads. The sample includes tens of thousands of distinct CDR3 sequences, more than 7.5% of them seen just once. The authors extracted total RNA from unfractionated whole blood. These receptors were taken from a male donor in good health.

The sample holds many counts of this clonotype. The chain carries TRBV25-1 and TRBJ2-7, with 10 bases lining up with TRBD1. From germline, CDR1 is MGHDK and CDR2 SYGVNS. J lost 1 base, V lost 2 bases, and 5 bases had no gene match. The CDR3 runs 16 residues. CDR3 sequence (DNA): TGTGCCAGCAGTGAAGGGGGGACAGGGGAATCCTACGAGCAGTACTTC. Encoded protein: CASSEGGTGESYEQYF.

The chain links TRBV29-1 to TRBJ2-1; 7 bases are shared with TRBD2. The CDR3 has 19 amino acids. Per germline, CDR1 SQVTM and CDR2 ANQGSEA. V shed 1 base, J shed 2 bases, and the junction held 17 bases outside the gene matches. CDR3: CSVEGRSGIGLVAYNEQFF. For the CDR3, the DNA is TGCAGCGTTGAAGGGCGGTCGGGGATCGGACTAGTCGCCTACAATGAGCAGTTCTTC.

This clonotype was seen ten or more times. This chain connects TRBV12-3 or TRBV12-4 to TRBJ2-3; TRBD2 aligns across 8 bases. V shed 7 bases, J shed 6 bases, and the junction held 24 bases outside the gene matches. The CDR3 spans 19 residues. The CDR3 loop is CASTLNGRSWRGAIDTQYF. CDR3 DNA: TGTGCCAGCACCTTAAACGGGAGAAGTTGGCGGGGGGCCATCGATACGCAGTATTTT.

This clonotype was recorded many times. The chain's CDR3 is CASSLAPGTSGNEQFF. Here the CDR3 DNA reads TGTGCCAGCAGCTTAGCCCCCGGGACTAGCGGCAATGAGCAGTTCTTC. This chain joins TRBV11-2 and TRBJ2-1; 11 bases align to TRBD2. CDR3 length: 16 residues. Germline values: CDR1 SGHAT, CDR2 FQNNGV. Losses at the gene ends were 1 base for V and 6 bases for J; bases not matched to a gene: 5.